These 9 T cell receptor beta chains were all obtained from the same sample, sequenced in a study of T-cell memory formation after mild COVID-19. TCRdb passed the 5' RACE reads through MiXCR, listing each CDR3 protein once. The table includes some 300,000 distinct CDR3 sequences, roughly 19% detected once. Sequenced material: PBMCs or a T cell subset sorted from them (not recorded which). The receptors shown here come from a man younger than 35 who had mild COVID-19 (a few samples of this study predate the infection). Cell type and time point are not known.

The rearrangement joins TRBV7-9 to TRBJ2-7; the D is unclear. Trimming took off 5 bases at V and 2 bases at J, with 16 bases between the two ends. Per the germline V gene, CDR1 is SEHNR and CDR2 is FQNEAQ (reference sequence). The CDR3 totals 15 residues. Here the CDR3 reads CASSPPGFQTYEQYV. CDR3 DNA: TGTGCCAGCAGCCCCCCGGGTTTCCAAACCTACGAGCAGTACGTC.

This clonotype came up a few times. The chain employs TRBV29-1 and TRBJ2-7, with 12 bases aligning to TRBD1. The CDR3 length is 13 residues. V trimming: 8 bases; J trimming: 4 bases; junction bases outside the gene matches: 6. Germline lookup yields CDR1 SQVTM and CDR2 ANQGSEA. The CDR3, as DNA: TGCAGCTGCGGGACAGGGGGCCCATACGAGCAGTACTTC. As protein: CSCGTGGPYEQYF.

This clonotype was recorded once. The chain recombines TRBV2 with TRBJ2-5, with D perhaps matching TRBD1 (6 bases). Germline CDR1 and CDR2: SNHLY and FYNNEI. Trimming left V 11 bases short and J 4 bases short, with 14 bases between. The CDR3 is 12 residues long. The DNA for the CDR3 is TGTGCCGTAAGGACAGTCGCAGAGACCCAGTACTTC. It yields the protein CAVRTVAETQYF.

This clonotype showed up just a few times. The DNA of the CDR3 is TGTGCCAGCAGCTCCCAGGGGGGTCAGCCCCAGCATTTT. This codes for CASSSQGGQPQHF. The rearrangement uses TRBV7-3 and TRBJ1-5; 7 nucleotides match TRBD1. The V gene's germline CDR1 is SGHTA and CDR2 FQGTGA. V shed 4 bases and J 6 bases; nucleotides not matched to a gene: 3. The CDR3 runs 13 residues.

The CDR3 nucleotides are TGCGCCAGTCGAAAGAATTTAGGGGGAACCGGGACAGATACGCAGTATTTT. This translates into CASRKNLGGTGTDTQYF. The chain couples TRBV5-1 to TRBJ2-3, with a tentative D call TRBD1 (6 bases). The germline V gene has CDR1 SGHRS and CDR2 YFSETQ. The CDR3 is made up of 17 amino acids. The V end was cut by 8 bases, the J end by 3 bases, with 25 bases between.

In this sample, this clonotype turned up a few times. The genes are TRBV3-1 and TRBJ2-1, with D hard to call. Trimming cost V 5 bases and J 12 bases, with 11 bases left between them. There are 11 residues in the CDR3. CDR1 LGHDT and CDR2 YNNKEL come from the germline V gene (reference sequence). The CDR3 region has the DNA TGTGCCAGCAGCAGTGGTCTAATGCAGTTCTTC. Its translation is CASSSGLMQFF.

The chain couples TRBV7-2 to TRBJ1-5; no definite D call. CDR3 size: 13 residues. CDR1 is SGHTA, CDR2 FQGNSA, per germline. V was trimmed by 6 bases and J by 6 bases, leaving 12 bases between them. Here the CDR3 reads CASSRWDSQPQHF. The CDR3 DNA reads as TGTGCCAGCAGTCGTTGGGATAGTCAGCCCCAGCATTTT.

This clonotype was observed at least ten times. The J gene is TRBJ2-3, the V gene TRBV10-3, with D perhaps matching TRBD2 (6 bases). This CDR3 comprises 14 residues. CDR1 and CDR2 (germline): ENHRY, SYGVKD. Between the trimmed V and J ends, which lost 0 bases and 3 bases, there was a span of 7 bases. CDR3: CAISESGGTDTQYF. CDR3 coding DNA: TGTGCCATCAGTGAGTCCGGGGGAACAGATACGCAGTATTTT.

This clonotype was counted between two and nine times. The chain carries TRBV20-1 and TRBJ1-3, with TRBD1 as a possible D gene (6 bases). This CDR3 has 15 residues. The V gene lost 6 bases and the J gene lost 2 bases, with 17 bases spanning the gap. CDR1 is DFQATT, CDR2 SNEGSKA, per germline (reference sequence). CDR3 loop: CSASIYGTPGNTIYF. The CDR3 DNA reads TGCAGTGCCTCTATCTACGGGACACCTGGAAACACCATATATTTT.